The 7 T cell receptor beta chains below come from one sample, sequenced in a study of early T cells in non-severe SARS-CoV-2 infection. TCRdb redid the calling of the 5' RACE reads with MiXCR, one entry per CDR3 protein. Here the sample spans some 30,000 distinct CDR3 sequences, 4.5% being singletons. The sample was whole blood. These receptors originate from an adult who was a healthcare worker with PCR-confirmed SARS-CoV-2 infection or an uninfected control (not recorded which).

There are many counts of this clonotype. The chain combines TRBV21-1 with TRBJ1-1. TRBV21-1 is tagged as a pseudogene. The CDR3 runs 15 residues. The CDR3 loop reads CASSKVYSGHTEAFF. The CDR3 DNA follows: TGTGCCAGCAGCAAAGTTTATTCTGGTCACACTGAAGCTTTCTTT.

This chain's CDR3 is CSASPGPSTDTQYF. The CDR3 bases are TGCAGTGCCTCCCCGGGGCCTAGCACAGATACGCAGTATTTT. The gene calls are TRBV20-1 and TRBJ2-3; D may correspond to TRBD1 or TRBD2 (5 bases each). CDR3 size: 14 residues. Germline V gene lookup returns CDR1 DFQATT and CDR2 SNEGSKA (reference sequence). Trimming pared 6 bases from V and 0 bases from J, leaving 13 bases between.

This chain uses TRBV11-2 with TRBJ2-7, with 7 positions matching TRBD1. Germline V gives CDR1 SGHAT, CDR2 FQNNGV. V lost 5 bases and J lost 6; bases outside the gene matches: 16. The CDR3 contains 16 residues. CDR3 in DNA: TGTGCCAGCAGCCCCCACCTTGAGGGGGCGCGGATCGAGCAGTACTTC. This gives the protein CASSPHLEGARIEQYF.

A word on this clonotype: A much larger clone differs from this one at a single base, so this may be a read error. The chain carries TRBV6-6 and TRBJ2-7; D is uncertain. There are 12 residues in the CDR3. The V gene's germline CDR1 is MNHNY and CDR2 SVGAGI (reference sequence). CDR3 region: CACSYESYEQYF. As DNA, the CDR3 is TGTGCCTGCAGTTACGAGTCCTACGAGCAGTACTTC.

This clonotype was recorded at least ten times. The rearrangement uses TRBV12-3 or TRBV12-4 and TRBJ2-1; the match to TRBD1 covers 12 bases. CDR3 size: 17 residues. The V gene end was trimmed by 2 bases and the J gene end by 8 bases; junction bases not matched to a gene: 10. CDR3: CASSLNWGTGGTYEQFF. The CDR3 region has the DNA TGTGCCAGCAGTTTAAATTGGGGGACAGGGGGCACGTATGAGCAGTTCTTC.

This clonotype was seen repeatedly, ten times or more. The rearrangement uses TRBV5-1 and TRBJ2-7, with 7 nucleotides matching TRBD1. Germline CDR1 reads SGHRS; CDR2 reads YFSETQ. CDR3 size: 15 residues. Germline trimming cut 3 bases from V and 2 bases from J; bases unmatched to any gene: 8. The CDR3 sequence: CASSSGPGQTYEQYF. The DNA for the CDR3 is TGCGCCAGCAGCTCGGGCCCGGGACAGACCTACGAGCAGTACTTC.

This clonotype was seen only a few times. The CDR3 DNA sequence: TGTGCCAGCAGCTCCCCCCTCGGTGCGGGAGTGGGCAATGAGCAGTTCTTC. Translated, it gives CASSSPLGAGVGNEQFF. This rearrangement joins TRBV7-9 to TRBJ2-1; 7 bases map to TRBD2. Losses at the gene ends were 4 bases for V and 6 bases for J; bases not matched to a gene: 15. Germline lookup yields CDR1 SEHNR and CDR2 FQNEAQ (reference sequence). The CDR3 totals 17 residues. Full variable domain (outside the CDR3, taken from reference TRBV7-9 and TRBJ2-1): DTGVSQNPRHKITKRGQNVTFRCDPISEHNRLYWYRQTLGQGPEFLTYFQNEAQLEKSRLLSDRFSAERPKGSFSTLEIQRTEQGDSAMYLCASSSPLGAGVGNEQFFGPGTRLTVL.